The 26 T cell receptor beta chains reported below all come from one sample, sequenced in a study of cytomegalovirus exposure and HLA in healthy donors (dated by TCRdb to the late 2010s). The method was the immunoSEQ multiplex PCR assay. The multiplex PCR relied on a mix of 60 forward primers for TCR Vbeta segments and 13 reverse primers for TCR Jbeta segments. The clones in this table, taken by TCRdb from immuneACCESS, are in-frame only. Not every clone is retained; where verified, under half of the shortfall comes from an unresolved V gene, and the cause of the rest is unknown. Across this sample there are roughly 74,000 clones, with over 70% seen only once. Clones ranked in the top ten supply 1.5% to 2% of the sample. The sequenced sample consisted of PBMCs. Every receptor here comes from a man between 35 and 55 years old in good health and CMV-seronegative.

V usage is TRBV6-1 and J usage is TRBJ2-1; D uncertain. Trimming left V 5 bases short and J 10 bases short, with 12 bases between. Germline lookup yields CDR1 MNHNS and CDR2 SASEGT. The CDR3 has 12 amino acids. The CDR3: CASSLFTIEQFF. DNA of the CDR3: TGTGCCAGCAGTCTATTTACTATCGAGCAGTTCTTC.

The V and J genes are TRBV28 and TRBJ2-7, with a possible D match to TRBD1 (5 bases). The CDR3 consists of 12 residues. CDR1 MDHEN and CDR2 SYDVKM come from the germline V gene. Trimming shortened V by 5 bases and J by 3 bases, and 8 bases separated the two germline ends. This CDR3 reads CASSIRGYEQYF. In nucleotides, the CDR3 is TGTGCCAGCAGTATAAGGGGCTACGAGCAGTACTTC.

The chain combines TRBV5-1 with TRBJ1-3, with TRBD1 identical over 7 bases. The CDR3 runs 15 residues. Germline values: CDR1 SGHRS, CDR2 YFSETQ. V lost 1 base, J lost 3 bases, and 4 bases stayed unmatched. Here the CDR3 DNA reads TGCGCCAGCAGCTTGTTGGGACAGCGTGGAAACACCATATATTTT. This gives the protein CASSLLGQRGNTIYF.

J is TRBJ2-7 and V is TRBV7-3, with 9 bases that match TRBD1. CDR3 size: 13 residues. Looked up from germline, CDR1 is SGHTA and CDR2 is FQGTGA. The ends lost 5 bases at V and 3 bases at J; junction bases unmatched: 2. As DNA, the CDR3 is TGTGCCAGCAGCCAGGACAGGGGCTACGAGCAGTACTTC. Protein product: CASSQDRGYEQYF.

The gene calls are TRBV15 and TRBJ2-7; the match to TRBD2 covers 9 bases. With V trimmed by 8 bases and J by 7 bases, 15 bases remained unmatched. This CDR3 is built from 15 residues. Germline assignment: CDR1 LNHNV and CDR2 YYDKDF (reference sequence). The CDR3 nucleotides read TGTGCCACCTCGATGGTTGCGGGAGGGGGTTGGGAGCAGTACTTC. Encoded protein: CATSMVAGGGWEQYF.

This chain uses TRBV28 with TRBJ1-1, with 7 bases that match TRBD1. Germline CDR1 MDHEN, CDR2 SYDVKM. CDR3 length equals 16 residues. J lost 7 bases, V lost 5 bases, and 16 bases had no gene match. The CDR3 DNA sequence: TGTGCCAGCAGTGCCTCTCAGGGGCGAGGGGGCATTGAAGCTTTCTTT. It encodes CASSASQGRGGIEAFF.

The V call is TRBV27, the J call TRBJ1-1, with 8 nucleotides matching TRBD1. The germline CDR1 and CDR2 sequences are MNHEY and SMNVEV (reference sequence). The CDR3 has 14 amino acids. With V trimmed by 4 bases and J by 7 bases, 8 bases remained unmatched. This chain's CDR3 is CASSSPWTGHEAFF. The CDR3 nucleotides read TGTGCCAGCAGTTCCCCCTGGACAGGGCATGAAGCTTTCTTT.

About this clone: Other nucleotide sequences from this sample produce the same CDR3. V and J are TRBV15 and TRBJ1-2; D is possibly TRBD1 (6 bases). The CDR3 runs 12 residues. CDR1 is LNHNV, CDR2 YYDKDF, per germline (reference sequence). V was trimmed by 3 bases and J by 4 bases, leaving 6 bases between them. CDR3 sequence reads: CATSRDSYGYTF. The DNA of the CDR3 is TGTGCCACCAGCAGGGACAGCTATGGCTACACCTTC. Variable domain in full (rest from reference TRBV15 and TRBJ1-2): DAMVIQNPRYQVTQFGKPVTLSCSQTLNHNVMYWYQQKSSQAPKLLFHYYDKDFNNEADTPDNFQSRRPNTSFCFLDIRSPGLGDTAMYLCATSRDSYGYTFGSGTRLTVV.

This clone was seen more than once but under ten times. V and J are TRBV7-2 and TRBJ2-7, with D perhaps TRBD2 (6 bases). The CDR3 consists of 14 residues. The V gene lost 4 bases and the J gene lost 3 bases, with 13 bases spanning the gap. Germline CDR1 is SGHTA and CDR2 is FQGNSA. The CDR3 reads CASSSGGSHYEQYF. DNA of the CDR3: TGTGCCAGCAGCTCCGGGGGTTCCCACTACGAGCAGTACTTC.

V is TRBV19 and J is TRBJ2-1; 8 nucleotides align to TRBD2. Germline V CDR1 and CDR2: LNHDA, SQIVND (reference sequence). V shed 3 bases and J 4 bases; nucleotides not matched to a gene: 5. The CDR3 is 15 residues long. The CDR3, as DNA: TGTGCCAGTAGTATGCGGGGGGCTTCTTACAATGAGCAGTTCTTC. This sequence encodes CASSMRGASYNEQFF.

This clone has only a few counts. This sequence joins TRBV4-2 and TRBJ1-2; 7 bases agree with TRBD1. This CDR3 region has 14 residues. V shed 3 bases and J 8 bases; nucleotides not matched to a gene: 9. Germline V gives CDR1 LGHNA, CDR2 YNFKEQ. The CDR3 spells CASSHGAGQRGYTF. The CDR3 region has the DNA TGTGCCAGCAGCCATGGCGCGGGACAGAGAGGCTACACCTTC.

This chain joins TRBV28 and TRBJ1-2; 8 bases are shared with TRBD1. With V trimmed by 2 bases and J by 4 bases, 3 bases remained unmatched. Looked up from germline, CDR1 is MDHEN and CDR2 is SYDVKM. This CDR3 comprises 14 residues. In nucleotides, the CDR3 is TGTGCCAGCAGTTTACAGGGGGCGGGCTATGGCTACACCTTC. This sequence encodes CASSLQGAGYGYTF.

The gene calls are TRBV7-8 and TRBJ1-1, with D perhaps TRBD1 (6 bases). The V and J ends lost 4 bases and 0 bases respectively, with 12 bases between them. The length of the CDR3 is 15 residues. Germline CDR1 is SGHVS and CDR2 is FQNEAQ. Written as DNA, the CDR3 is TGTGCCAGCAGCTCCTTCCAGGGGATGAACACTGAAGCTTTCTTT. This translates into CASSSFQGMNTEAFF.

The J gene is TRBJ2-1, the V gene TRBV7-2, with 7 bases lining up with TRBD2. Losses at the gene ends were 3 bases for V and 3 bases for J; bases not matched to a gene: 11. The CDR3 spans 17 residues. Germline CDR1 is SGHTA and CDR2 is FQGNSA. The CDR3 is CASSFPTPGGSYNEQFF. The CDR3 nucleotides are TGTGCCAGCAGCTTCCCTACCCCTGGCGGGAGCTACAATGAGCAGTTCTTC.

In regard to this clone: The junction and the germline gene differ at one end; a read error may be behind it. DNA of the CDR3: TGTGCCAGCAGCCCCGGTCCAGGGGCCAACGGCCTGACTTTC. Encoded protein: CASSPGPGANGLTF. The rearrangement joins TRBV5-8 to TRBJ2-6, with D perhaps TRBD1 (6 bases). This CDR3 is built from 14 residues. Germline V gene lookup returns CDR1 SGHTS and CDR2 YDEGEE. The full variable domain, completed using reference TRBV5-8 and TRBJ2-6, is EAGVTQSPTHLIKTRGQQATLRCSPISGHTSVYWYQQALGLGLQFLLWYDEGEERNRGNFPPRFSGRQFPNYSSELNVNALELEDSALYLCASSPGPGANGLTFGAGSRLTVL.

The chain couples TRBV27 to TRBJ2-1; D may be TRBD2 (6 bases). Trimming cost V 3 bases and J 3 bases, with 12 bases left between them. Germline values: CDR1 MNHEY, CDR2 SMNVEV (reference sequence). The CDR3 consists of 15 residues. The CDR3: CASSFSGVLYNEQFF. CDR3 coding DNA: TGTGCCAGCAGTTTTTCGGGAGTTCTCTACAATGAGCAGTTCTTC.

This sequence joins TRBV7-2 and TRBJ1-4; D may be TRBD1 (5 bases). Looked up from germline, CDR1 is SGHTA and CDR2 is FQGNSA. The CDR3 has 14 amino acids. Deletions cut 1 base from V and 7 bases from J, with 10 bases between. The CDR3 nucleotides are TGTGCCAGCAGCTTAGTATACGGGGGTGAAAAACTGTTTTTT. This translates into CASSLVYGGEKLFF.

This chain uses TRBV9 with TRBJ2-1, with 10 nucleotides matching TRBD2. V was pared by 0 bases and J by 5 bases, with 2 bases of the junction left unmatched. The CDR3 loop spans 15 amino acids. Germline V CDR1 and CDR2: SGDLS, YYNGEE. CDR3 residues: CASSVVSGRNNEQFF. The CDR3 nucleotides read TGTGCCAGCAGCGTAGTTAGCGGGAGGAACAATGAGCAGTTCTTC.

The genes are TRBV6-1 and TRBJ2-1; the match to TRBD2 covers 9 bases. There are 17 residues in the CDR3. Germline V gene lookup returns CDR1 MNHNS and CDR2 SASEGT. V shed 4 bases and J 5 bases; nucleotides not matched to a gene: 12. The CDR3, as DNA: TGTGCCAGCAGTGGCAACGGACTAGCGAACTTTCACAATGAGCAGTTCTTC. Protein sequence: CASSGNGLANFHNEQFF.

The chain couples TRBV5-1 to TRBJ2-3; the match to TRBD1 covers 7 bases. V dropped 3 bases and J dropped 3; count of bases not matched to a gene: 10. CDR1 and CDR2 from the germline V gene are SGHRS and YFSETQ. The CDR3 runs to 16 residues. The CDR3 DNA reads TGCGCCAGCAGCTACGAGGGACAGACCAATACAGATACGCAGTATTTT. Translated: CASSYEGQTNTDTQYF.

This clone was seen once. The junction departs from germline at one end; a sequencing error may be responsible. Other DNA sequences within the sample encode an identical CDR3. The chain employs TRBV6-1 and TRBJ2-2, with a weak D call TRBD2 (5 bases). CDR3 size: 13 residues. The germline CDR1 and CDR2 sequences are MNHNS and SASEGT. CDR3 DNA sequence: TGTGCCAGCAGTGAACGGGAAACCGGAGAGCTGTTTTTT. It encodes CASSERETGELFF.

V is TRBV9 and J is TRBJ2-1; TRBD2 matches 12 bases. This CDR3 is built from 16 residues. The V segment lost 2 bases and the J segment 0 bases; nucleotides outside the gene matches: 0. CDR1 and CDR2 from the germline V gene are SGDLS and YYNGEE. Here the CDR3 DNA reads TGTGCCAGCAGCGTGACTAGCGGGAGCTCCTACAATGAGCAGTTCTTC. Amino acid sequence: CASSVTSGSSYNEQFF.

About this clone itself: One end of the junction varies from germline; a read error may be responsible. V gene TRBV9 combines with J gene TRBJ1-4, with TRBD1 matching over 7 bases. This CDR3 is built from 15 residues. Germline-derived CDR1 and CDR2 are SGDLS and YYNGEE. The CDR3 DNA follows: TGTGCCGGCAGCGTTGGAGGACAGGAAGGAGAAAAACTGTTTTTT. Translating gives CAGSVGGQEGEKLFF.

The chain couples TRBV21-1 to TRBJ2-7; TRBD1, the table's D call, was not compared with the DNA. TRBV21-1 is given as a pseudogene. CDR3 length equals 10 residues. CDR3 in amino acids: CASSESGGYF. CDR3 coding DNA: TGTGCCAGCAGCGAAAGTGGGGGCTACTTC.

CDR3 protein: CASSSGGNTIYF. CDR3 nucleotides: TGCGCCAGCAGCTCTGGCGGAAACACCATATATTTT. The chain couples TRBV5-1 to TRBJ1-3; D remains unclear. The length of the CDR3 is 12 residues. The V and J ends lost 3 bases and 4 bases respectively, with 5 bases between them. Looked up from germline, CDR1 is SGHRS and CDR2 is YFSETQ.

CDR3 nucleotides: TGTGCCAGCAGCCGGGGACAGGGGCAAGAGACCCAGTACTTC. Translating it yields CASSRGQGQETQYF. The chain couples TRBV5-5 to TRBJ2-5, with TRBD1 identical over 10 bases. V trimming: 4 bases; J trimming: 2 bases; junction bases outside the gene matches: 2. This CDR3 has 14 residues. Germline V gene data show CDR1 as SGHKS and CDR2 as YYEKEE (reference sequence).